The source of this T cell receptor beta chain is a study of identical twins. This clonotype has only a few counts. TCRdb used MiXCR to reprocess the 5' RACE reads, holding one entry per CDR3 protein. The table includes just over 500,000 distinct CDR3 sequences, roughly 21% detected once. CDR1 MNHEY and CDR2 SVGAGI come from the germline V gene. V lost 0 bases, J lost 2 bases, and 3 bases stayed unmatched. The CDR3 is 15 amino acids. This sample was shared with a second study, whose subject was T cells expressing NK-cell markers.

Sequencing was done on a sample of CD4+ T cells sorted from blood. The TCR was taken from a woman between 18 and 29 years old in good health. This rearrangement joins TRBV6-5 to TRBJ1-1; TRBD1 agrees at 7 bases. The CDR3 region has the DNA TGTGCCAGCAGTTACTCCGGGGACAGAAACACTGAAGCTTTCTTT. Encoded protein: CASSYSGDRNTEAFF.